This TCR beta chain was identified in a study of cytomegalovirus exposure and HLA in healthy donors. Whole-study findings and limits: Differences between HLA loci emerged in a later analysis of TCR association rates, with DRB1 most and HLA-C fewest. Overall, roughly 160 TCR beta chains were annotated as cytomegalovirus-associated.

Notes on this clone: Its antigen is unidentified.

Deletions cut 2 bases from V and 1 base from J, with 15 bases between. The CDR3 consists of 16 residues. Germline V gene sequence: CDR1 SGHDT, CDR2 YYEEEE. PCR amplification relied on 60 Vbeta primers (plus 13 Jbeta primers). Some clones are missing from TCRdb's copy, which holds only in-frame ones; the method was immunoSEQ multiplex PCR. The table lists under 100,000 clones, around 82% of them singletons. J is TRBJ2-5 and V is TRBV5-6; possibly TRBD1 for D (5 bases). This clonotype originated in a man in his fifties or sixties in good health and CMV-seronegative. The sample consisted of PBMCs. CDR3 residues: CASSLRSRALQETQYF. For the CDR3, the DNA is TGTGCCAGCAGCTTAAGGAGCAGGGCTCTCCAAGAGACCCAGTACTTC.